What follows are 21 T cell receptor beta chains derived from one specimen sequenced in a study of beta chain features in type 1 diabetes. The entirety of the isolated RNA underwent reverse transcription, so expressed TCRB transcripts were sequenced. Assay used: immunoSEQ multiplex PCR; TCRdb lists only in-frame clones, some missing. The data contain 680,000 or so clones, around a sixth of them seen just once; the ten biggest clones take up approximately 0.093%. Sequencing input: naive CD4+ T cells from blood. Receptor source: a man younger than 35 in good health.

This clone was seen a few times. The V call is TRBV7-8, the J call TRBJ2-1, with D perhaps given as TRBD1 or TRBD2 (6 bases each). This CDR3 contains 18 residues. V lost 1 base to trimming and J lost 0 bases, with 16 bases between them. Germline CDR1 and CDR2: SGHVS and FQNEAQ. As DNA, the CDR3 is TGTGCCAGCAGCTTAGGAGGAGGGGGTTGGAGCTCCTACAATGAGCAGTTCTTC. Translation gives CASSLGGGGWSSYNEQFF. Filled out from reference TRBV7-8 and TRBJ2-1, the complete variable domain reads GAGVSQSPRYKVAKRGQDVALRCDPISGHVSLFWYQQALGQGPEFLTYFQNEAQLDKSGLPSDRFFAERPEGSVSTLKIQRTQQEDSAVYLCASSLGGGGWSSYNEQFFGPGTRLTVL.

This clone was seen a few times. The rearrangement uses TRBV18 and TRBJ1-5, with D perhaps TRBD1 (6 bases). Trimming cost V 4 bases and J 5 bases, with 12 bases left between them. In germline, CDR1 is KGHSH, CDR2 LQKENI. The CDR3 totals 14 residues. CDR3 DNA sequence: TGTGCCAGCTCACTGACCCGACAGGATCAGCCCCAGCATTTT. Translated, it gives CASSLTRQDQPQHF. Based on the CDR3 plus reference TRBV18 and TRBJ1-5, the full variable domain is NAGVMQNPRHLVRRRGQEARLRCSPMKGHSHVYWYRQLPEEGLKFMVYLQKENIIDESGMPKERFSAEFPKEGPSILRIQQVVRGDSAAYFCASSLTRQDQPQHFGDGTRLSIL.

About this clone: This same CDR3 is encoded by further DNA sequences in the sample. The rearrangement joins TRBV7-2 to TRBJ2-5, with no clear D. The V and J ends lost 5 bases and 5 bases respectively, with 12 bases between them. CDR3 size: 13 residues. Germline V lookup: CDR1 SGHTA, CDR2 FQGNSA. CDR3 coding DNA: TGTGCCAGCAGCCTCGGCCAAGGGGAGACCCAGTACTTC. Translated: CASSLGQGETQYF.

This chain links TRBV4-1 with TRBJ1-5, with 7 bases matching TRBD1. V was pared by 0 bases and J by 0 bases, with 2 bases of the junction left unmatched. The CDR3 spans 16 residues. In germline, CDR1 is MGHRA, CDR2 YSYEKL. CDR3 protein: CASSQEDRYSNQPQHF. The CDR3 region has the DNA TGCGCCAGCAGCCAAGAGGACAGGTATAGCAATCAGCCCCAGCATTTT.

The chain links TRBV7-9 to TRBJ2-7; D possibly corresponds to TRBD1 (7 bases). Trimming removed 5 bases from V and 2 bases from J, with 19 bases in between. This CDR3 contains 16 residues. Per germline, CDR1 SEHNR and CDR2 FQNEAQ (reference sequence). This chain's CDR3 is CASSPRRRDSTYEQYF. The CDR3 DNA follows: TGTGCCAGCAGCCCCCGGCGGAGGGACAGCACCTACGAGCAGTACTTC.

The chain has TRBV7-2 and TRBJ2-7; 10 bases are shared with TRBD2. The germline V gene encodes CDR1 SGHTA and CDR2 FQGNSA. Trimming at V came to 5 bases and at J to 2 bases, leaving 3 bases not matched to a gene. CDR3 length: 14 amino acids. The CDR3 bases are TGTGCCAGCAGCCGGACTAGCGGACCCTACGAGCAGTACTTC. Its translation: CASSRTSGPYEQYF.

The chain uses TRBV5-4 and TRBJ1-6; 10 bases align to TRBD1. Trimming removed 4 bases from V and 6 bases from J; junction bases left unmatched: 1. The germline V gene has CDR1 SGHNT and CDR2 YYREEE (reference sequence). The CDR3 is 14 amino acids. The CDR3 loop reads CASSRDRGNSPLHF. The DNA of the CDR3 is TGTGCCAGCAGCCGGGACAGGGGTAATTCACCCCTCCACTTT.

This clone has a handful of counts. CDR3 sequence reads: CSVNIGTGEKLFF. For the CDR3, the DNA is TGCAGCGTAAACATTGGGACGGGTGAAAAACTGTTTTTT. The rearrangement links TRBV29-1 to TRBJ1-4; perhaps TRBD1 as D (5 bases). Germline V gene lookup returns CDR1 SQVTM and CDR2 ANQGSEA. Deletions cut 6 bases from V and 7 bases from J, with 15 bases between. CDR3 length: 13 residues. Together with reference TRBV29-1 and TRBJ1-4, the CDR3 gives the full variable domain: SAVISQKPSRDICQRGTSLTIQCQVDSQVTMMFWYRQQPGQSLTLIATANQGSEATYESGFVIDKFPISRPNLTFSTLTVSNMSPEDSSIYLCSVNIGTGEKLFFGSGTQLSVL.

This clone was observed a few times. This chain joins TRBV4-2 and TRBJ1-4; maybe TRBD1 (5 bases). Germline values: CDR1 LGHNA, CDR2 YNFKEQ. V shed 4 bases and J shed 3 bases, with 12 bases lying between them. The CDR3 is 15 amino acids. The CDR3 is CASSLGARANEKLFF. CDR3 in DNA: TGTGCCAGCAGCCTCGGGGCAAGGGCTAATGAAAAACTGTTTTTT.

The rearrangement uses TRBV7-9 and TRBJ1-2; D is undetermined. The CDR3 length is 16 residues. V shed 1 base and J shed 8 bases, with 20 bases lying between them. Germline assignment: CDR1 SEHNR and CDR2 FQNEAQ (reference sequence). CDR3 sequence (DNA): TGTGCCAGCAGCTTAGATAGGTTCCCGCGAATTGGGGGCTACACCTTC. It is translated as CASSLDRFPRIGGYTF.

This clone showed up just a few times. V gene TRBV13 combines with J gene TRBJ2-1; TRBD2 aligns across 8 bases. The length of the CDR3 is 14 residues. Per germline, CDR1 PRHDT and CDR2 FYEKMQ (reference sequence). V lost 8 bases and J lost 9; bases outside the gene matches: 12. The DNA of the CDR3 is TGTGCCAGCTCCCGGGGGGGGCTGTTCGGTGAGCAGTTCTTC. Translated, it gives CASSRGGLFGEQFF.

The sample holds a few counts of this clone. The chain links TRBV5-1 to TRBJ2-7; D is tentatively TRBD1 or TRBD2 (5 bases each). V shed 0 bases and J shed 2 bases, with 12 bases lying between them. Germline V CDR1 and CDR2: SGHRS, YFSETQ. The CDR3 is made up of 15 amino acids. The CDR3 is CASSLGLGPTYEQYF. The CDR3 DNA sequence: TGCGCCAGCAGCTTGGGCCTGGGACCCACCTACGAGCAGTACTTC.

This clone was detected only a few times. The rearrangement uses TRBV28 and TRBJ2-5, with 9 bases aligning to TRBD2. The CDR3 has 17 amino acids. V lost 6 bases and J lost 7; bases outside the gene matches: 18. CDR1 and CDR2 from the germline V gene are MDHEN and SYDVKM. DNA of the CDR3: TGTGCCAGCAGGGGGGGACTAGCAGGCCCTCGGCGCGGGACCCAGTACTTC. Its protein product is CASRGGLAGPRRGTQYF.

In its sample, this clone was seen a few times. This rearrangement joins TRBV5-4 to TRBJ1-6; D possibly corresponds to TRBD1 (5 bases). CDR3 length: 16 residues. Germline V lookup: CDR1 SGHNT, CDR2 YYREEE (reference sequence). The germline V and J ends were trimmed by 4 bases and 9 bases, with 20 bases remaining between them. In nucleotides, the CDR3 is TGTGCCAGCAGCAGGGGCAGGGAAGATCGTTTTTCACCCCTCCACTTT. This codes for CASSRGREDRFSPLHF. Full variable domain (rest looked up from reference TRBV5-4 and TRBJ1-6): ETGVTQSPTHLIKTRGQQVTLRCSSQSGHNTVSWYQQALGQGPQFIFQYYREEENGRGNFPPRFSGLQFPNYSSELNVNALELDDSALYLCASSRGREDRFSPLHFGNGTRLTVT.

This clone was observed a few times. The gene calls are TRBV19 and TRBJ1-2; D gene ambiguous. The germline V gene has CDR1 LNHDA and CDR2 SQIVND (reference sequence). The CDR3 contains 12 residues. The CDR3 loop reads CDGSSLFYGYTF. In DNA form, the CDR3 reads TGTGACGGTTCTAGTCTTTTCTATGGCTACACCTTC. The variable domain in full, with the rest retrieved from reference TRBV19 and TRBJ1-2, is DGGITQSPKYLFRKEGQNVTLSCEQNLNHDAMYWYRQDPGQGLRLIYYSQIVNDFQKGDIAEGYSVSREKKESFPLTVTSAQKNPTAFYLCDGSSLFYGYTFGSGTRLTVV.

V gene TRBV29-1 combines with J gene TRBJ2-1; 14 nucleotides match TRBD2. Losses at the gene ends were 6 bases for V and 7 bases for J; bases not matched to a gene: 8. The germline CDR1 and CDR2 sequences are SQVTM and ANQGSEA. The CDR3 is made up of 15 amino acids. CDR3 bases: TGCAGCGTCGCTCTTGGGACTAGCGGGAGAAATGAGCAGTTCTTC. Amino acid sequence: CSVALGTSGRNEQFF.

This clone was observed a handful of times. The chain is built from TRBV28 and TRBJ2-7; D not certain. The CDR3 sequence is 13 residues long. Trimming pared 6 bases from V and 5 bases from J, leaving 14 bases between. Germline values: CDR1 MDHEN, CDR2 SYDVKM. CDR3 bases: TGTGCCAGCAGGGTATACGTACACGACGAGCAGTACTTC. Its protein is CASRVYVHDEQYF. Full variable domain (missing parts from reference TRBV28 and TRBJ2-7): DVKVTQSSRYLVKRTGEKVFLECVQDMDHENMFWYRQDPGLGLRLIYFSYDVKMKEKGDIPEGYSVSREKKERFSLILESASTNQTSMYLCASRVYVHDEQYFGPGTRLTVT.

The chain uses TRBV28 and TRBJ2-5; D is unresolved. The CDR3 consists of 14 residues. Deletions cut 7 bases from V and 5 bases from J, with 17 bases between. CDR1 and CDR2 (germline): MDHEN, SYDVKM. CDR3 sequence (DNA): TGTGCCAGCACCATATCCGGCCAAAGGGAGACCCAGTACTTC. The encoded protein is CASTISGQRETQYF.

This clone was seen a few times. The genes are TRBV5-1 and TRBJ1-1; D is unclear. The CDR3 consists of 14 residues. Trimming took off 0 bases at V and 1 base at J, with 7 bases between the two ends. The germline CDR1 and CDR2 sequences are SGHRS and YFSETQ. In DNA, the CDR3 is TGCGCCAGCAGCTTGGGGCCCTCGAACACTGAAGCTTTCTTT. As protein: CASSLGPSNTEAFF.

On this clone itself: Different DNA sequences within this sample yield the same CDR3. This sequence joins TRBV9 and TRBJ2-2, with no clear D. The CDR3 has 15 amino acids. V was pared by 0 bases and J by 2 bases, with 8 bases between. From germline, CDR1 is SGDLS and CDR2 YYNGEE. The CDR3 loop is CASSVATANTGELFF. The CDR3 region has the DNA TGTGCCAGCAGCGTAGCTACAGCTAACACCGGGGAGCTGTTTTTT.

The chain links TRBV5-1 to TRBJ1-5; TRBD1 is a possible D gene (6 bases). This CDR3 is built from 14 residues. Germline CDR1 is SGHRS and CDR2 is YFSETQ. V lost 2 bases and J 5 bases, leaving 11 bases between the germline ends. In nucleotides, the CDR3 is TGCGCCAGCAGCTTAACAGGGTTGGATCAGCCCCAGCATTTT. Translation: CASSLTGLDQPQHF.